A selection of T cell receptor beta chains follows, all from one sample in a study of blood T cells in healthy people across ages. MiXCR, applied by TCRdb to the 5' RACE reads, yields one record per CDR3 protein. The table shows about 400,000 distinct CDR3 sequences, with about half occurring only once. The sequenced sample was blood. These receptors originate from a man aged 55 to 70 in good health. CDR3s leave out the opening cysteine and the closing phenylalanine or tryptophan. A D gene is named only where the DNA matches it firmly.

J,V,length,D,CDR3
TRBJ1-2,TRBV10-3,10,.,AISRDSEGYT
TRBJ2-5,TRBV5-6,14,TRBD2,ASSLVRGVSPETQY
TRBJ2-1,TRBV6-5,14,TRBD2,ASSHQRTSLYNEQF
TRBJ2-7,TRBV6-2/TRBV6-3,12,TRBD1,ASSYTGTGGEQY
TRBJ2-5,TRBV12-3/TRBV12-4,11,.,ASSWNRVQTQY
.,TRBV20-1,11,.,SASFPGTYEQY
TRBJ2-1,TRBV6-1,14,.,ASSPLGGLSYNEQF
TRBJ1-5,TRBV29-1,10,.,SVGDINQPQH
TRBJ1-3,TRBV5-1,13,.,ASSLERSSGNTIY
TRBJ2-7,TRBV9,11,.,ASSPPSSYGQY
TRBJ2-1,TRBV20-1,12,.,SASLQPSYNEQF
TRBJ1-2,TRBV9,12,.,ASSAPGRPYGYT
TRBJ1-6,TRBV3-1,12,.,ASSQGGINSPLH
TRBJ2-5,TRBV14,11,.,ASSQDVHVTQY
TRBJ2-3,TRBV6-1,13,TRBD2,AAQPGRADTDTQY
TRBJ2-1,TRBV27,13,TRBD2,ASSPPPGTSDEQF
TRBJ2-1,TRBV7-9,13,TRBD2,ASSFGASGYNEQF
TRBJ1-1,TRBV6-5,13,.,ASKGFSGINTEAF
TRBJ2-7,TRBV28,12,.,ASSLTPGPHEQY
TRBJ1-2,TRBV3-1,13,TRBD1,ASTRVPGGATGYT
TRBJ2-4,TRBV30,9,TRBD2,AGTDAGEQY
TRBJ2-1,TRBV7-9,9,TRBD1,ASSLGTGLF
TRBJ2-5,TRBV20-1,12,.,SAEEGQGGETQY
.,TRBV3-1,13,.,ASSQVIQGGYEQY
TRBJ1-1,TRBV20-1,14,.,SARPRKGRENTEAF
TRBJ2-3,TRBV5-1,14,TRBD2,ASSKPGLAGGDTQY
TRBJ2-3,TRBV11-3,12,.,ASSSPRDGDTQY
TRBJ2-5,TRBV23-1,14,.,ASSQSIAQFLETQY